One and the same sample provided the 14 T cell receptor beta chains below, sequenced in a study of identical twins. Each CDR3 protein gets one entry after TCRdb re-called the 5' RACE reads with MiXCR. The table records 1.5 million to 2 million distinct CDR3 sequences, around 33% of them present only once. Sequenced: cord blood. Source of these receptors: a newborn girl in good health.

The chain employs TRBV28 and TRBJ2-1; TRBD2 matches at 7 bases. Germline assignment: CDR1 MDHEN and CDR2 SYDVKM. The length of the CDR3 is 16 residues. The V segment lost 9 bases and the J segment 0 bases; nucleotides outside the gene matches: 11. The CDR3 reads CASGPGLSSSYNEQFF. The CDR3 DNA follows: TGTGCCAGTGGACCGGGACTATCGAGCTCCTACAATGAGCAGTTCTTC.

The V and J genes are TRBV20-1 and TRBJ1-1; D call uncertain. V was shortened by 7 bases and J by 5 bases, with 14 bases between the two germline ends. The CDR3 sequence is 12 residues long. In germline, CDR1 is DFQATT, CDR2 SNEGSKA (reference sequence). The CDR3 region has the DNA TGCAGTGTTAATCGGGGATGGACTGAAGCTTTCTTT. Translation gives CSVNRGWTEAFF.

This clonotype appeared a few times. The genes are TRBV28 and TRBJ2-7, with no clear D. The germline V gene encodes CDR1 MDHEN and CDR2 SYDVKM. Trimming pared 6 bases from V and 2 bases from J, leaving 14 bases between. The CDR3 loop spans 14 amino acids. Written as DNA, the CDR3 is TGTGCCAGCAGAAGAAGGGTGAGGCCCTACGAGCAGTACTTC. Translation: CASRRRVRPYEQYF.

The table lists this clonotype with a few counts. The chain uses TRBV28 and TRBJ1-2; D is perhaps TRBD1 (5 bases). This CDR3 region has 15 residues. V shed 2 bases and J shed 4 bases, with 14 bases lying between them. Germline CDR1 reads MDHEN; CDR2 reads SYDVKM. The CDR3 nucleotides read TGTGCCAGCAGTTTAGGGGGACCAGGGAGCTATGGCTACACCTTC. Its translation: CASSLGGPGSYGYTF.

The V gene is TRBV6-6, the J gene TRBJ2-7; TRBD2 aligns across 8 bases. V lost 0 bases to trimming and J lost 2 bases; unmatched junction nucleotides: 3. There are 15 residues in the CDR3. CDR1 is MNHNY and CDR2 is SVGAGI in the germline V gene (reference sequence). CDR3 DNA: TGTGCCAGCAGTTACTCGTCGGGGGGGCCCTACGAGCAGTACTTC. Translation gives CASSYSSGGPYEQYF.

The rearrangement uses TRBV27 and TRBJ1-6; D unresolved. Trimming removed 4 bases from V and 0 bases from J, with 7 bases in between. Looked up from germline, CDR1 is MNHEY and CDR2 is SMNVEV (reference sequence). The CDR3 totals 15 residues. The CDR3 loop reads CASSYQSSYNSPLHF. The CDR3 nucleotides read TGTGCCAGCAGTTACCAGAGCTCCTATAATTCACCCCTCCACTTT.

This chain links TRBV3-1 with TRBJ1-4, with TRBD1 identical over 10 bases. The CDR3 length is 16 residues. The germline V gene encodes CDR1 LGHDT and CDR2 YNNKEL (reference sequence). J was trimmed by 6 bases and V by 2 bases; bases with no gene match: 6. The CDR3 here is CASSQSPGTGDEKLFF. The CDR3 DNA sequence: TGTGCCAGCAGCCAAAGCCCCGGGACAGGGGATGAAAAACTGTTTTTT.

The chain is built from TRBV27 and TRBJ2-7, with D uncertain. Germline lookup yields CDR1 MNHEY and CDR2 SMNVEV (reference sequence). The CDR3 extends over 14 amino acids. V lost 3 bases to trimming and J lost 2 bases, with 11 bases between them. The CDR3 here is CASSFGARTYEQYF. The CDR3 coding sequence is TGTGCCAGCAGTTTTGGTGCCCGAACCTACGAGCAGTACTTC.

This clonotype turned up a few times. V gene TRBV12-3 or TRBV12-4 combines with J gene TRBJ2-1; D may be TRBD1 (6 bases). The germline V and J ends were trimmed by 2 bases and 2 bases, with 13 bases remaining between them. This CDR3 has 16 residues. As DNA, the CDR3 is TGTGCCAGCAGTTTAATCCGGGACATACCCTACAATGAGCAGTTCTTC. This codes for CASSLIRDIPYNEQFF.

This clonotype appeared a few times. The chain links TRBV21-1 to TRBJ1-5; TRBD1, the table's D call, lacks a check against the DNA. TRBV21-1 is labeled a pseudogene. CDR3 size: 17 residues. The CDR3 loop is CASSIPLRTRPYQPQHF. In nucleotides, the CDR3 is TGTGCCAGCAGTATTCCCCTCCGGACGCGCCCCTATCAGCCCCAGCATTTT.

The V and J genes are TRBV12-3 or TRBV12-4 and TRBJ2-3, with 13 bases fitting TRBD2. J lost 3 bases, V lost 4 bases, and 10 bases had no gene match. The CDR3 consists of 18 residues. Written as DNA, the CDR3 is TGTGCCAGCAGTTCCTCGGGACTAGCGGGATGGGGGACAGATACGCAGTATTTT. Translating gives CASSSSGLAGWGTDTQYF.

This clonotype was counted a single time. The chain employs TRBV10-2 and TRBJ2-1, with D perhaps TRBD2 (5 bases). The better agreement between TRBJ2-7 and the DNA end casts doubt on the J call. The CDR3 has 15 amino acids. The V gene's germline CDR1 is WSHSY and CDR2 SAAADI. The CDR3 here is CASSESPSPYNEQYF. The CDR3 DNA follows: TGCGCCAGCAGTGAGTCCCCTAGCCCCTACAATGAGCAGTACTTC.

The rearrangement links TRBV5-1 to TRBJ2-3; TRBD2 agrees at 7 bases. CDR1 and CDR2 from the germline V gene are SGHRS and YFSETQ. This CDR3 is built from 14 residues. V was pared by 6 bases and J by 4 bases, with 8 bases of the junction left unmatched. CDR3 residues: CASNEGRESDTQYF. DNA of the CDR3: TGCGCCAGCAACGAGGGGCGGGAGTCAGATACGCAGTATTTT.

The rearrangement joins TRBV20-1 to TRBJ1-5; D ambiguous. The CDR3 length is 13 residues. CDR1 and CDR2 (germline): DFQATT, SNEGSKA (reference sequence). Trimming left V 5 bases short and J 3 bases short, with 11 bases between. The DNA of the CDR3 is TGCAGTGCTTACCCCACCTCCAATCAGCCCCAGCATTTT. Translated, it gives CSAYPTSNQPQHF.